This T cell receptor (beta chain) came from a study of T cells in tuberculosis. Study-wide background: T cells were selected with CD1B tetramers loaded with glucose monomycolate.

This CDR3 region has 18 residues. Germline assignment: CDR1 MNHEY and CDR2 SMNVEV (reference sequence). Losses at the gene ends were 5 bases for V and 6 bases for J; bases not matched to a gene: 19. This clone has just a few counts. After thawing and overnight rest, PBMC were stained with GMM-loaded CD1B tetramer, viability dye and anti-CD3 for sorting. The lipid loaded on the CD1B tetramers was C32 glucose monomycolate from Rhodococcus equi. Produced via immunoSEQ multiplex PCR; TCRdb's table is partial and in-frame only. The data contain more than 45,000 clones, around 90% of them seen just once; the ten biggest clones take up around a fifth.

Sequencing was carried out using CD1b-GMM tetramer-negative cells sorted from PBMCs. This clonotype was obtained from an adult woman with latent tuberculosis. The chain combines TRBV27 with TRBJ2-7, with 10 bases that match TRBD1. The CDR3 reads CASSPSPTSRQGAPEQYF. CDR3 DNA sequence: TGTGCCAGCAGTCCATCACCGACTTCCCGACAGGGGGCCCCCGAGCAGTACTTC.